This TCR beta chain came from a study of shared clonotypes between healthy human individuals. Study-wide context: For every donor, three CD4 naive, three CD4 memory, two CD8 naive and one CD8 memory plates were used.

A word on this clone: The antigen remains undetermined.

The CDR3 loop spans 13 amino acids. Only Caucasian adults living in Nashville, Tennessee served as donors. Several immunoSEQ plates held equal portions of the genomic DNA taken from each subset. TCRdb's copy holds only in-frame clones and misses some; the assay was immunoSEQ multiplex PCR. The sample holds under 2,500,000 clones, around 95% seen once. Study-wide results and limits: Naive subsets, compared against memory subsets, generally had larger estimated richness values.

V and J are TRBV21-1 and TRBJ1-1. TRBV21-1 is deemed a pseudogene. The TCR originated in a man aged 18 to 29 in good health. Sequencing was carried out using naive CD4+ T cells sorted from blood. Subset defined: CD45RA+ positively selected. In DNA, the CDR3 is TGTGCCAGCAACCCCACAGGGAGGACTGAAGCTTTCTTT. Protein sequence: CASNPTGRTEAFF.